This T cell receptor (beta chain) emerged from a study of molecular identifiers for immune sequencing clone quantification. Via MiXCR, TCRdb re-called the PCR reads, giving one row per CDR3 protein. The sample includes under 85,000 distinct CDR3 sequences, roughly 17% of them seen just once. General study results and limits: A shared barcode on identical TCR molecules could lead to underestimated sizes for highly expanded clones.

This clonotype has ten or more counts. Its cognate antigen is unknown. This CDR3 is built from 15 residues. V lost 6 bases and J lost 1, with 16 bases in between. The germline V gene encodes CDR1 ENHRY and CDR2 SYGVKD. Sequenced sample: naive CD8+ T cells from blood, with Jurkat cell RNA spiked in. The subset denotes: FACS-sorted CD8+CD4-CCR7+CD45RA+ naive T cells. This receptor was obtained from a human donor in good health. Some libraries in this study had Jurkat cell RNA spiked in. The chain uses TRBV10-3 and TRBJ2-7, with D maybe TRBD1 (6 bases). CDR3 loop: CAISGSPGTSYEQYF. In DNA, the CDR3 is TGTGCCATCAGCGGCTCCCCCGGGACATCCTACGAGCAGTACTTC.